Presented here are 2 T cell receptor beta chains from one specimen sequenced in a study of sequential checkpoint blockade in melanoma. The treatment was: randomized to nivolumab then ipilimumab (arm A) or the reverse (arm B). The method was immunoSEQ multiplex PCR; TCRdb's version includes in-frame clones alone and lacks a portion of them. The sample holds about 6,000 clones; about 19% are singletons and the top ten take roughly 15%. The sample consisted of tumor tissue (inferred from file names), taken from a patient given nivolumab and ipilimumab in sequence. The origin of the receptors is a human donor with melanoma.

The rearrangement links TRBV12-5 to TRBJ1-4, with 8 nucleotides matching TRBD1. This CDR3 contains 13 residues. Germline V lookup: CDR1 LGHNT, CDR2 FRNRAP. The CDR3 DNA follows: TGTGCCAGCGGAGGGACAGGCAATGAAAAACTGTTTTTT. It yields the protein CASGGTGNEKLFF.

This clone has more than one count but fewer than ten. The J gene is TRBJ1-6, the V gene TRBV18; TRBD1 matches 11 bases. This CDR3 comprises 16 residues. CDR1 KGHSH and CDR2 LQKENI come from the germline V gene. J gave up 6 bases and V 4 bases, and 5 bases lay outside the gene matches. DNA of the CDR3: TGTGCCAGCTCACTAAGGGGACAGGGGGGTAATTCACCCCTCCACTTT. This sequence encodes CASSLRGQGGNSPLHF.